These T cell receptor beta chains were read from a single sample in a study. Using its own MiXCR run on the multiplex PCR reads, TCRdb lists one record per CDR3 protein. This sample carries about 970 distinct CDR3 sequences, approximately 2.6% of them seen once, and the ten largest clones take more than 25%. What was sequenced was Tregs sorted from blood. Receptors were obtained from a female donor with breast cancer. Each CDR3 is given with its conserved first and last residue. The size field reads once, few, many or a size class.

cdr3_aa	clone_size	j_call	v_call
CATTTGSYGYTF	medium-sized	TRBJ1-2	TRBV12-3/TRBV12-4
CASRRGTGYTF	medium-sized	TRBJ1-2	TRBV12-3/TRBV12-4
CASAAYYGYTF	large	TRBJ1-2	TRBV12-3/TRBV12-4
CASSLTGNRGYTF	medium-sized	TRBJ1-2	TRBV12-3/TRBV12-4
CASSQDTNYGYTF	medium-sized	TRBJ1-2	TRBV12-3/TRBV12-4
CASRRQDLYGYTF	medium-sized	TRBJ1-2	TRBV12-3/TRBV12-4
CASSLQTGYGYTF	medium-sized	TRBJ1-2	TRBV12-3/TRBV12-4
CASAETGEYGYTF	medium-sized	TRBJ1-2	TRBV12-3/TRBV12-4
CASSSGTEYNYGYTF	many	TRBJ1-2	TRBV12-3/TRBV12-4
CASRRHTILANYGYTF	medium-sized	TRBJ1-2	TRBV12-3/TRBV12-4
CASSSSGGIGGYTF	large	TRBJ1-2	TRBV12-3/TRBV12-4
CASSLYGTNYGYTF	medium-sized	TRBJ1-2	TRBV12-3/TRBV12-4
CASSLQNYGYTF	medium-sized	TRBJ1-2	TRBV12-3/TRBV12-4
CASGRTNYGYTF	medium-sized	TRBJ1-2	TRBV12-3/TRBV12-4
CASSSGQANGYTF	medium-sized	TRBJ1-2	TRBV12-3/TRBV12-4
CASSLRYYGYTF	medium-sized	TRBJ1-2	TRBV12-3/TRBV12-4
CASSAQGYYGYTF	medium-sized	TRBJ1-2	TRBV12-3/TRBV12-4
CASSVMGGYTF	medium-sized	TRBJ1-2	TRBV12-3/TRBV12-4
CASRSPFSYGYTF	medium-sized	TRBJ1-2	TRBV12-3/TRBV12-4
CASSLGQGFGGYTF	medium-sized	TRBJ1-2	TRBV12-3/TRBV12-4
CASSLGQKGYTF	medium-sized	TRBJ1-2	TRBV12-3/TRBV12-4
CASSETGTAGYTF	medium-sized	TRBJ1-2	TRBV12-3/TRBV12-4
CASSSVNNYGYTF	medium-sized	TRBJ1-2	TRBV12-3/TRBV12-4
CASSPGENYGYTF	large	TRBJ1-2	TRBV12-3/TRBV12-4
CASSNGRDLYGYTF	medium-sized	TRBJ1-2	TRBV12-3/TRBV12-4
CASSLGTGRHYTF	large	TRBJ1-2	TRBV12-3/TRBV12-4
CASTPHDSPGGYTF	medium-sized	TRBJ1-2	TRBV12-3/TRBV12-4
CASSSGINYGYTF	medium-sized	TRBJ1-2	TRBV12-3/TRBV12-4
CASIRGASVNGYTF	medium-sized	TRBJ1-2	TRBV12-3/TRBV12-4
CASRPSRGGYGYTF	once	TRBJ1-2	TRBV12-3/TRBV12-4
CASSSGSLGYGYTF	large	TRBJ1-2	TRBV12-3/TRBV12-4
CASSNPRDTYGYTF	medium-sized	TRBJ1-2	TRBV12-3/TRBV12-4